These T cell receptor beta chains were read from a single sample in a study of T cells in Graves' hyperthyroidism and ophthalmopathy. TCRdb recomputed calls from the multiplex PCR reads with MiXCR, one row per CDR3 protein. The sample includes roughly 640,000 distinct CDR3 sequences, more than 15% of them seen just once. What was sequenced was blood. The source is a woman in her forties with Graves' ophthalmopathy. CDR3s include the opening cysteine and the closing phenylalanine or tryptophan. The order of the fields is clone size, V gene, CDR3 length, D gene, J gene, CDR3 protein, CDR3 DNA. D genes are given only for firm matches. A clone size is listed for some rows: how often the clone was seen (once, few, many), or a class if it is expanded.

>-|TRBV4-1|13|-|TRBJ2-5
CASSHPPGETQYF
TGCGCCAGCAGCCATCCCCCAGGGGAGACCCAGTACTTC
>few|TRBV5-5|15|TRBD2|TRBJ2-3
CASSLEGGRADTQYF
TGTGCCAGCAGCTTGGAGGGAGGGAGGGCAGATACGCAGTATTTT
>-|TRBV9|14|-|TRBJ2-5
CASSVEAGNRAQYF
TGTGCCAGCAGCGTAGAGGCAGGGAATAGGGCCCAGTACTTC
>-|TRBV11-2|15|-|TRBJ1-5
CASSPGGTQTQPQHF
TGTGCCAGCAGCCCCGGGGGGACCCAAACTCAGCCCCAGCATTTT
>many|TRBV3-1|15|-|TRBJ2-4
CASSQLGVAKNIQYF
TGTGCCAGCAGCCAACTGGGGGTAGCCAAAAACATTCAGTACTTC
>many|TRBV7-7|15|TRBD2|TRBJ2-5
CASSATGTSEETQYF
TGTGCTAGCAGCGCTACCGGGACTAGCGAAGAGACCCAGTACTTC
>-|TRBV19|16|-|TRBJ1-5
CASSDGGVISGQPQHF
TGTGCCAGTAGCGATGGTGGGGTAATTAGCGGTCAGCCCCAGCATTTT
>many|TRBV20-1|15|TRBD1|TRBJ2-3
CSAKRTGDNTDTQYF
TGCAGTGCAAAACGGACAGGGGATAACACAGATACGCAGTATTTT
>many|TRBV7-6|16|-|TRBJ1-1
CASRELGDGFNTEAFF
TGTGCCAGCAGAGAACTTGGGGATGGGTTCAACACTGAAGCTTTCTTT
>-|TRBV10-3|12|-|TRBJ2-1
CAIRDANNEQFF
TGTGCCATCAGGGACGCTAACAATGAGCAGTTCTTC
>many|TRBV5-1|16|-|TRBJ1-6
CASSLDLTRGNSPLHF
TGCGCCAGCAGCTTGGACCTCACCCGGGGTAATTCACCCCTCCACTTT
>few|TRBV13|13|-|TRBJ2-5
CASSTGTLQTQYF
TGTGCCAGCAGCACCGGGACCTTACAGACCCAGTACTTC
>-|TRBV3-1|15|-|TRBJ1-3
CASNQDTTSGNTICF
TGTGCCAGCAACCAAGATACAACCTCTGGAAACACCATATGTTTT
>many|TRBV20-1|13|-|TRBJ1-4
CSAKGDTGEKLFF
TGCAGCGCCAAGGGGGACACGGGGGAAAAACTGTTTTTT
>-|TRBV25-1|14|TRBD1|TRBJ2-3
CATWTGGASDTQYF
TGTGCCACCTGGACAGGGGGCGCCTCAGATACGCAGTATTTT
>many|TRBV2|16|-|TRBJ1-1
CASSTGTLGKWAEAFF
TGTGCCAGCAGTACCGGGACGTTAGGGAAGTGGGCTGAAGCTTTCTTT
>-|TRBV24-1|12|-|TRBJ1-2
CATSDPDGGYTF
TGTGCCACCAGTGATCCGGACGGTGGCTACACCTTC
>-|TRBV5-4|17|TRBD2|TRBJ2-1
CASSPDLSGGRGNEQFF
TGTGCCAGCAGCCCGGACCTTAGCGGGGGGCGGGGCAATGAGCAGTTCTTC
>-|TRBV3-1|17|TRBD2|TRBJ2-2
CASSRFTSGPWVGELFF
TGTGCCAGCAGCCGGTTCACTAGCGGTCCCTGGGTCGGGGAGCTGTTTTTT
>few|TRBV7-2|15|TRBD1|TRBJ1-3
CASSVGTVSGNTIYF
TGTGCCAGCAGCGTCGGGACAGTCTCTGGAAACACCATATATTTT
>many|TRBV20-1|17|-|TRBJ1-5
CSARGSRQGSNNQPQHF
TGCAGTGCTAGAGGCAGTAGGCAGGGTTCCAACAATCAGCCCCAGCATTTT
>-|TRBV7-9|14|-|TRBJ1-1
CASSFDQGPREAFF
TGTGCCAGCAGCTTTGACCAGGGACCCAGGGAAGCTTTCTTT
>few|TRBV6-5|18|-|TRBJ2-3
CASSYSIALARPTDTQYF
TGTGCCAGCAGTTACTCGATAGCGCTAGCGAGGCCCACAGATACGCAGTATTTT
>many|TRBV5-1|14|-|TRBJ2-3
CASSLEDSADTQYF
TGCGCCAGCAGCTTAGAGGACAGCGCAGATACGCAGTATTTT
>many|TRBV20-1|16|TRBD2|TRBJ2-5
CSARDLRGGAQETQYF
TGCAGTGCTAGAGATTTGCGGGGGGGGGCTCAAGAGACCCAGTACTTC
>few|TRBV2|14|-|TRBJ2-7
CASLPAESSYEQYF
TGTGCCAGCCTACCAGCAGAAAGCTCCTACGAGCAGTACTTC
>many|TRBV12-3/TRBV12-4|13|-|TRBJ2-3
CASSLQGTDTQYF
TGTGCCAGCAGTTTACAGGGTACAGATACGCAGTATTTT
>-|TRBV7-2|17|TRBD2|TRBJ2-5
CASSPGLAGGPLETQYF
TGTGCCAGCAGCCCGGGACTAGCGGGAGGGCCCTTGGAGACCCAGTACTTC
>-|TRBV7-9|15|-|TRBJ2-3
CASSFSQGLTDTQYF
TGTGCCAGCAGCTTCTCTCAGGGCCTCACAGATACGCAGTATTTT
>-|TRBV18|16|-|TRBJ2-2
CASSPLRTKATGELFF
TGTGCCAGCTCACCACTAAGGACTAAGGCAACCGGGGAGCTGTTTTTT